The clone carrying this TCR beta chain was detected only a few times. Its cognate antigen is unknown. The germline V and J ends were trimmed by 2 bases and 7 bases, with 18 bases remaining between them. This CDR3 comprises 15 residues. Germline V gene sequence: CDR1 MDHEN, CDR2 SYDVKM. A universal primer binding site was introduced by template switching. The final cDNA contained unique molecular identifiers. MiXCR, run by TCRdb on the 5' RACE reads, gives a single entry per CDR3 protein. The data hold 150,000 or so distinct CDR3 sequences, with roughly 3.5% observed a single time. These data belong to a study of identical twins. Findings and caveats of the study: Models underestimated out-of-frame TCR alpha sharing in monozygotic twins. There was an excess of low generation probability in the out-of-frame alpha sequences that twins shared.

Sequenced sample: memory T cells sorted from blood. This clonotype was sampled from a man aged 18 to 30 in good health. The rearrangement uses TRBV28 and TRBJ2-7, with D perhaps TRBD1 (6 bases). CDR3 coding DNA: TGTGCCAGCAGTTTAAAAAGGGGGTCCTCTAAGGAGCAGTACTTC. Its protein is CASSLKRGSSKEQYF.